The subject of this entry is one T cell receptor (beta chain). Original processing notes: Estimation of nucleated cell counts was performed using reference gene primer amplification. TCRdb's copy holds only in-frame clones and misses some; the assay was immunoSEQ multiplex PCR. The D gene and trimming were derived from the DNA, and the V and J assignments and clone size from that table. The sample lists fewer than 150,000 clones; approximately 84% were seen once. The sample is drawn from a study of blood T cell repertoires in COVID-19. Whole-study context: Sites across the United States, Italy and Spain contributed samples from acute and convalescent COVID-19. PBMCs, B-cell-depleted T cells, or T cells were the source of the cDNA or gDNA that made up the material.

This CDR3 has 14 residues. CDR1 and CDR2 (germline): LNHDA, SQIVND (reference sequence). The germline V and J ends were trimmed by 9 bases and 5 bases, with 20 bases remaining between them. The origin of this receptor is a human donor in a cohort sampled during active COVID-19. The source material was peripheral blood. The rearrangement uses TRBV19 and TRBJ2-7, with D possibly matching TRBD1 (5 bases). For the CDR3, the DNA is TGTGCCAGCTCCATGGGGCCGCCTGGCGACGAGCAGTACTTC. It is translated as CASSMGPPGDEQYF.